The 27 T cell receptor beta chains reported below all come from one sample, sequenced in a study of OX40 agonist ivuxolimab in advanced cancers. Sequenced by immunoSEQ multiplex PCR; TCRdb stores in-frame clones only, minus some. The data show just over 30,000 clones, about 90% seen once. The sequences come from CD4+ or CD8+ T cells sorted from blood, collected in a trial of the OX40 agonist ivuxolimab. The receptors were gathered from an adult with an advanced solid tumor such as melanoma, head and neck, liver or kidney cancer.

The chain is built from TRBV2 and TRBJ2-5, with D hard to call. The CDR3 length is 15 residues. From germline, CDR1 is SNHLY and CDR2 FYNNEI. With 1 base removed from V and 5 bases from J, the gap between germline ends came to 14 bases. The CDR3: CASSEGALGVETQYF. CDR3 DNA: TGTGCCAGCAGTGAAGGTGCCCTCGGCGTGGAGACCCAGTACTTC.

This chain joins TRBV6-5 and TRBJ2-7; unclear D gene. CDR3 length equals 12 residues. V lost 5 bases and J 3 bases, leaving 8 bases between the germline ends. Germline V gene data show CDR1 as MNHEY and CDR2 as SVGAGI. CDR3 sequence: CASSPLSYEQYF. In DNA form, the CDR3 reads TGTGCCAGCAGTCCACTCAGCTACGAGCAGTACTTC.

In this sample, this clone turned up once. The V call is TRBV6-5, the J call TRBJ1-2; no clear D. Germline V CDR1 and CDR2: MNHEY, SVGAGI. The CDR3 has 13 residues. Trimming removed 2 bases from V and 8 bases from J, with 12 bases in between. The DNA for the CDR3 is TGTGCCAGCAGTTACATTCAGGCCGGGGGCTACACCTTC. It codes for CASSYIQAGGYTF.

The V call is TRBV10-1, the J call TRBJ2-7; TRBD2 agrees at 8 bases. The CDR3 runs 13 residues. V shed 8 bases, J shed 5 bases, and the junction held 8 bases outside the gene matches. From germline, CDR1 is WNHNN and CDR2 SYGVQD (reference sequence). The CDR3 bases are TGCGCCAGCTCCCCGGGACTAGGAAACGAGCAGTACTTC. This codes for CASSPGLGNEQYF.

V and J are TRBV11-3 and TRBJ2-3; 11 nucleotides align to TRBD1. CDR1 and CDR2 from the germline V gene are SGHNT and YENEEA. This CDR3 is built from 13 residues. Germline trimming cut 5 bases from V and 6 bases from J; bases unmatched to any gene: 1. The CDR3 spells CASSGDRGDTQYF. CDR3 coding DNA: TGTGCCAGCAGCGGGGACAGGGGGGATACGCAGTATTTT.

V gene TRBV5-1 combines with J gene TRBJ1-6, with D possibly matching TRBD1 (5 bases). Germline lookup yields CDR1 SGHRS and CDR2 YFSETQ. Between the trimmed V and J ends, which lost 4 bases and 7 bases, there was a span of 18 bases. CDR3 size: 16 residues. CDR3 amino acids: CASSLGRPANNSPLHF. The CDR3 nucleotides are TGCGCCAGCAGCCTGGGGCGGCCAGCTAACAATTCACCCCTCCACTTT.

J is TRBJ2-7 and V is TRBV19; TRBD2 matches at 12 bases. The J segment lost 2 bases and the V segment lost 4 bases, leaving 0 bases of the junction unmatched. CDR1 and CDR2 from the germline V gene are LNHDA and SQIVND (reference sequence). The CDR3 has 14 residues. CDR3 sequence: CASSRTSGAYEQYF. The CDR3 DNA follows: TGTGCCAGTAGTAGGACTAGCGGGGCCTACGAGCAGTACTTC.

The DNA for the CDR3 is TGTGCCAGCCTCCGGGACAATAACTATGGCTACACCTTC. Translated, it gives CASLRDNNYGYTF. J is TRBJ1-2 and V is TRBV2; D may be TRBD1 (6 bases). CDR1 is SNHLY and CDR2 is FYNNEI in the germline V gene. The CDR3 loop spans 13 amino acids. The V and J ends lost 8 bases and 1 base respectively, with 11 bases between them.

The count of this clone is one. The chain has TRBV10-3 and TRBJ2-3, with TRBD2 matching over 8 bases. With 0 bases clipped from V and 2 bases from J, the junction kept 4 bases outside the gene matches. CDR1 and CDR2 (germline): ENHRY, SYGVKD. The CDR3 has 16 residues. The CDR3 nucleotides read TGTGCCATCAGTGAGTCGAGCGGGGGAGCCACAGATACGCAGTATTTT. Residues: CAISESSGGATDTQYF.

The chain carries TRBV6-6 and TRBJ1-1, with 8 nucleotides matching TRBD1. V shed 7 bases, J shed 4 bases, and the junction held 14 bases outside the gene matches. The CDR3 consists of 16 residues. Germline CDR1 and CDR2: MNHNY and SVGAGI (reference sequence). The CDR3 DNA sequence: TGTGCCAGCAATCCTACCCGAGACAGGGGTGCCACTGAAGCTTTCTTT. Its translation is CASNPTRDRGATEAFF.

The CDR3 DNA reads TGTGCCAGCAGCCGACGGGACAGAAGGGAATGGGCCTCTGACACTGAAGCTTTCTTT. It yields the protein CASSRRDRREWASDTEAFF. The chain uses TRBV7-9 and TRBJ1-1; 7 bases fit TRBD1. After removal of 5 bases from V and 3 bases from J, the junction contained 21 bases not matched to a gene. This CDR3 comprises 19 residues. Per germline, CDR1 SEHNR and CDR2 FQNEAQ (reference sequence).

This clone was seen only a few times. This chain uses TRBV10-3 with TRBJ2-7, with 7 bases matching TRBD2. The J segment lost 0 bases and the V segment lost 2 bases, leaving 4 bases of the junction unmatched. The CDR3 is made up of 15 amino acids. Looked up from germline, CDR1 is ENHRY and CDR2 is SYGVKD. The CDR3 DNA reads TGTGCCATCAGTGAGGCCACTAGCGTCTCCTACGAGCAGTACTTC. Protein sequence: CAISEATSVSYEQYF.

J is TRBJ1-6 and V is TRBV6-1; no reliable D call. The V gene lost 2 bases and the J gene lost 7 bases, with 6 bases spanning the gap. Germline V gene sequence: CDR1 MNHNS, CDR2 SASEGT. CDR3 size: 13 residues. CDR3 region: CASSERQNSPLHF. Written as DNA, the CDR3 is TGTGCCAGCAGTGAACGGCAGAATTCACCCCTCCACTTT.

The chain uses TRBV11-3 and TRBJ2-2; D is ambiguous. Germline V gene lookup returns CDR1 SGHNT and CDR2 YENEEA. Trimming pared 1 base from V and 1 base from J, leaving 10 bases between. CDR3 length equals 16 residues. This CDR3 is CASSLGPLKNTGELFF. The CDR3 DNA reads as TGTGCCAGCAGCTTAGGGCCACTCAAGAACACCGGGGAGCTGTTTTTT.

The chain employs TRBV19 and TRBJ2-1; possibly TRBD1 for D (5 bases). The V end lost 5 bases, the J end lost 1 base, and 18 bases lay between the germline ends. Germline values: CDR1 LNHDA, CDR2 SQIVND (reference sequence). CDR3 length: 17 amino acids. The CDR3 DNA reads TGTGCCAGTAGTCAGGGCCAGCGTTCTGATTCCTACAATGAGCAGTTCTTC. This sequence encodes CASSQGQRSDSYNEQFF.

J is TRBJ2-1 and V is TRBV19, with 7 bases aligning to TRBD2. The V segment lost 5 bases and the J segment 8 bases; nucleotides outside the gene matches: 12. The CDR3 runs 15 residues. CDR1 and CDR2 (germline): LNHDA, SQIVND (reference sequence). The CDR3 sequence is CASSSGLVLTDEQFF. Here the CDR3 DNA reads TGTGCCAGTAGTTCCGGACTAGTTCTCACCGATGAGCAGTTCTTC.

This clone has just a few counts. The chain links TRBV28 to TRBJ2-3; the D is unclear. Trimming took 2 bases from V and 0 from J, leaving 12 bases between them. Germline V gene sequence: CDR1 MDHEN, CDR2 SYDVKM. This CDR3 region has 16 residues. CDR3 residues: CASSLLTFLSTDTQYF. CDR3 DNA: TGTGCCAGCAGTTTACTCACTTTTCTAAGCACAGATACGCAGTATTTT.

The rearrangement uses TRBV5-1 and TRBJ2-1, with D perhaps TRBD2 (5 bases). V dropped 5 bases and J dropped 11 bases, with 11 bases sitting between them. CDR1 is SGHRS, CDR2 YFSETQ, per germline. The CDR3 sequence is 11 residues long. The CDR3 nucleotides read TGCGCCAGCAGTATAGCGACACAGCAGTTCTTC. It codes for CASSIATQQFF.

This clone was detected a few times. Compared with germline, one end of the junction differs, possibly owing to a read error. The chain recombines TRBV10-1 with TRBJ1-1, with D perhaps matching TRBD1 (5 bases). The CDR3 is 13 residues long. CDR1 WNHNN and CDR2 SYGVQD come from the germline V gene (reference sequence). The CDR3, as DNA: TGCGCCAGTAGTGAACAGGAGAACACTGAAGCTTTCTTT. Translating gives CASSEQENTEAFF.

This sequence joins TRBV19 and TRBJ1-5; D may be TRBD1 (5 bases). Trimming left V 1 base short and J 5 bases short, with 12 bases between. Per the germline V gene, CDR1 is LNHDA and CDR2 is SQIVND (reference sequence). This CDR3 has 15 amino acids. Written as DNA, the CDR3 is TGTGCCAGTAGTATAGTTTCTGGGGCCGATCAGCCCCAGCATTTT. Translating it yields CASSIVSGADQPQHF. The whole variable domain, remainder taken from reference TRBV19 and TRBJ1-5, is DGGITQSPKYLFRKEGQNVTLSCEQNLNHDAMYWYRQDPGQGLRLIYYSQIVNDFQKGDIAEGYSVSREKKESFPLTVTSAQKNPTAFYLCASSIVSGADQPQHFGDGTRLSIL.

The V and J genes are TRBV6-6 and TRBJ2-1; D unclear. The germline CDR1 and CDR2 sequences are MNHNY and SVGAGI (reference sequence). Trimming removed 7 bases at V and 8 bases at J, with 9 bases between. This CDR3 comprises 11 residues. The chain's CDR3 is CASTQRDEQFF. DNA for the CDR3: TGTGCCAGCACCCAAAGGGATGAGCAGTTCTTC.

V and J are TRBV11-2 and TRBJ2-2, with 10 bases that match TRBD2. The CDR3 is 15 amino acids. Germline V gene sequence: CDR1 SGHAT, CDR2 FQNNGV. The J segment lost 5 bases and the V segment lost 5 bases, leaving 5 bases of the junction unmatched. Here the CDR3 reads CASSVNSGGTGELFF. The DNA for the CDR3 is TGTGCCAGCAGCGTAAATAGCGGGGGGACCGGGGAGCTGTTTTTT.

The rearrangement uses TRBV18 and TRBJ2-7; D might be TRBD1 (6 bases). V lost 3 bases to trimming and J lost 4 bases, with 13 bases between them. CDR1 and CDR2 (germline): KGHSH, LQKENI. The length of the CDR3 is 14 residues. The CDR3 bases are TGTGCCAGCTCACCGAATACAGGGCATTACGAGCAGTACTTC. Protein sequence: CASSPNTGHYEQYF.

A word on this clone: Different DNA sequences within this sample yield the same CDR3. J is TRBJ2-3 and V is TRBV10-3, with D unclear. V lost 0 bases, J lost 3 bases, and 7 bases lay in between. CDR1 and CDR2 from the germline V gene are ENHRY and SYGVKD. There are 14 residues in the CDR3. This chain's CDR3 is CAISESVGTDTQYF. The CDR3 nucleotides are TGTGCCATCAGTGAGTCGGTAGGGACAGATACGCAGTATTTT.

The chain carries TRBV11-2 and TRBJ2-1, with 11 bases matching TRBD2. The length of the CDR3 is 15 residues. V lost 3 bases and J lost 9; bases outside the gene matches: 7. The germline CDR1 and CDR2 sequences are SGHAT and FQNNGV. CDR3 region: CASSFTGTSGSEQFF. The DNA of the CDR3 is TGTGCCAGCAGCTTTACCGGGACTAGCGGTAGTGAGCAGTTCTTC.

J is TRBJ2-5 and V is TRBV7-9; perhaps TRBD2 as D (6 bases). Trimming removed 1 base at V and 5 bases at J, with 11 bases between. The CDR3 sequence is 14 residues long. The germline V gene encodes CDR1 SEHNR and CDR2 FQNEAQ (reference sequence). This chain's CDR3 is CASSLGSSVETQYF. DNA for the CDR3: TGTGCCAGCAGCTTAGGGTCTAGCGTTGAGACCCAGTACTTC.

This sequence joins TRBV6-1 and TRBJ2-7; D perhaps matches TRBD1 (5 bases). Germline CDR1 MNHNS, CDR2 SASEGT. V lost 0 bases and J 3 bases, leaving 12 bases between the germline ends. The CDR3 length is 15 residues. The CDR3 region has the DNA TGTGCCAGCAGTGAAGCGCCCGGCAGGGACTACGAGCAGTACTTC. It codes for CASSEAPGRDYEQYF.